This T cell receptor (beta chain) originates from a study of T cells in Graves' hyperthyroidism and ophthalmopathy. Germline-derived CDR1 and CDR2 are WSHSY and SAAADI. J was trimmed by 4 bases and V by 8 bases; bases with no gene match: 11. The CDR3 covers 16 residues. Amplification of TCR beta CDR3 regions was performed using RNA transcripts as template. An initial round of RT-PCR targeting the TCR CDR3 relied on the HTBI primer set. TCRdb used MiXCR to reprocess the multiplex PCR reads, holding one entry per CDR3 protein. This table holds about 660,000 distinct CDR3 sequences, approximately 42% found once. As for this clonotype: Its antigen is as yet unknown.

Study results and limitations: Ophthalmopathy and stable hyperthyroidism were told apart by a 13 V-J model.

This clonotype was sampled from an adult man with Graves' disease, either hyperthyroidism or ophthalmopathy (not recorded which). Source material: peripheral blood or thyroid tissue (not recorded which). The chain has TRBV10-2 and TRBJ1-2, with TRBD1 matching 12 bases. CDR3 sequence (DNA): TGCGCCAGCCTCTCACCGGGACAGGGGGCTGGCTATGGCTACACCTTC. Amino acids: CASLSPGQGAGYGYTF.